This section outlines one TCR beta chain sequence together with its context. What it recognizes is unknown. PCR was performed using 60 Vbeta and 13 Jbeta primers. Data came from immunoSEQ multiplex PCR; TCRdb stores just in-frame clones and leaves some out. The table shows approximately 110,000 clones, with 50% to 70% occurring only once. This sample stems from a study of cytomegalovirus exposure and HLA in healthy donors. With 2 bases clipped from V and 7 bases from J, the junction kept 12 bases outside the gene matches. In germline, CDR1 is SGHNT, CDR2 YYREEE (reference sequence). The CDR3 length is 17 residues. Broader study findings: Later analysis associated a missense DCLRE1C variant with TCR beta V- and J-gene trimming. Reportedly, fewer N-insertions than the approximately 610-donor mean appeared in an Asian-associated ancestry cluster in a later analysis.

The specimen sequenced was PBMCs. The source is a man aged 25-45 years in good health and CMV-seropositive. The genes are TRBV5-4 and TRBJ1-6; 7 nucleotides line up with TRBD1. The CDR3, as DNA: TGTGCCAGCAGCTTAGGAGGGGGCGCAGATAACAATTCACCCCTCCACTTT. Translated, it gives CASSLGGGADNNSPLHF.